This T cell receptor beta chain was identified in a study of T cells after somatic rescue of genetic block. This CDR3 spans 15 amino acids. V lost 7 bases and J lost 3; bases outside the gene matches: 8. Germline lookup yields CDR1 KGHSH and CDR2 LQKENI. Sequencing was performed with immunoSEQ multiplex PCR; in TCRdb, only in-frame clones are kept and a portion is missing. The top ten hold approximately 12% of the sample, which has 9,500 to 15,000 clones, about 76% seen once. The source material was peripheral blood mononuclear cells (PBMCs). The chain joins TRBV18 to TRBJ2-2; 7 bases line up with TRBD2. The TCR comes from a boy aged 10-17 years. The CDR3 here is CASWGGTPHTGELFF. DNA for the CDR3: TGTGCCAGCTGGGGGGGTACCCCCCACACCGGGGAGCTGTTTTTT.